This T cell receptor (beta chain) originates from a study of T cell responses to AZD1222 COVID-19 vaccine. Note on this clone: Its cognate antigen is unknown.

Whole-study results and caveats: Clonal diversity may have been underestimated, and the donors were mostly white British, with more females than males. Repertoires were obtained solely post-peak T cell response.

The V gene's germline CDR1 is MNHEY and CDR2 SMNVEV (reference sequence). This CDR3 is 14 amino acids long. V shed 5 bases and J shed 7 bases, with 14 bases lying between them. Generated by immunoSEQ multiplex PCR, the TCRdb table keeps only in-frame clones and is missing some. Of roughly 87,000 clones in the sample, roughly 90% were seen once. The sequencing here drew on peripheral blood, taken 28 days after the second AZD1222 dose. The TCR was taken from an adult who received the AZD1222 COVID-19 vaccine. The chain is built from TRBV27 and TRBJ2-2; the D gene is possibly TRBD1 (6 bases). The CDR3 region is CASSQRQAGGELFF. CDR3 nucleotide sequence: TGTGCCAGCAGTCAACGACAGGCAGGCGGGGAGCTGTTTTTT.